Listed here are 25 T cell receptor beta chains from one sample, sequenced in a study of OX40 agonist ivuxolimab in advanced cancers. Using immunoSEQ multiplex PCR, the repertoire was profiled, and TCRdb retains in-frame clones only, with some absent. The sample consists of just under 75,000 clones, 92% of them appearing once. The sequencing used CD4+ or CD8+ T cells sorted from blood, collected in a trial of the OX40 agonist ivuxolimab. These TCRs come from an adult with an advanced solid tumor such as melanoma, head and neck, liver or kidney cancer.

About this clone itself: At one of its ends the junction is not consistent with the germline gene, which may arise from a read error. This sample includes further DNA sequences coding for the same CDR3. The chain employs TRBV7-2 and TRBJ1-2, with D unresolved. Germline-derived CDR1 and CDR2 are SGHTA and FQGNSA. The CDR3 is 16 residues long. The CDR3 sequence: CASSLNPLDRWYGYTF. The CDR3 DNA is TGTGCCAGCAGCTTGAACCCCCTCGATCGGTGGTATGGCTACACTTTC.

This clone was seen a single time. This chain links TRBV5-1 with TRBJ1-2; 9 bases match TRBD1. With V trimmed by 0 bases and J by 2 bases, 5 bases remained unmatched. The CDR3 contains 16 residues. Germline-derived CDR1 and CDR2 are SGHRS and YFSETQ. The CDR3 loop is CASSLAGTGSNYGYTF. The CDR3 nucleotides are TGCGCCAGCAGCTTGGCCGGGACAGGGAGCAACTATGGCTACACCTTC.

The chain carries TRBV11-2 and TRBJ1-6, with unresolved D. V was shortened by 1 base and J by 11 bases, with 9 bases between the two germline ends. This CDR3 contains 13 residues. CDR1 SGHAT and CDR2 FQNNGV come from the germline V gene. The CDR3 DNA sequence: TGTGCCAGCAGCTTAGGTACTGCTGCACCCCTCCACTTT. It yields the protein CASSLGTAAPLHF.

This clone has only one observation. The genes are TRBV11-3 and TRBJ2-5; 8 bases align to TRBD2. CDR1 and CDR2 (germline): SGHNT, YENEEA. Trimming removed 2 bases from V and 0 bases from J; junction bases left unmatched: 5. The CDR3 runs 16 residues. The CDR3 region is CASSLILAGYQETQYF. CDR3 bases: TGTGCCAGCAGCTTAATCTTAGCGGGGTACCAAGAGACCCAGTACTTC. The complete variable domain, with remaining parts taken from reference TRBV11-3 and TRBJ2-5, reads EAGVVQSPRYKIIEKKQPVAFWCNPISGHNTLYWYLQNLGQGPELLIRYENEEAVDDSQLPKDRFSAERLKGVDSTLKIQPAELGDSAVYLCASSLILAGYQETQYFGPGTRLLVL.

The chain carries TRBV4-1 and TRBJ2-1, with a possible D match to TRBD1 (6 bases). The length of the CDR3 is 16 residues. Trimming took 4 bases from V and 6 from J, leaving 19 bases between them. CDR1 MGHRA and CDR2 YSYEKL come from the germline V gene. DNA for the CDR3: TGCGCCAGCAGCCTTTCCCCGGGACAACCTACCAATGAGCAGTTCTTC. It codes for CASSLSPGQPTNEQFF.

The CDR3 here is CAVTETGQGTGELFF. Written as DNA, the CDR3 is TGTGCCGTCACCGAGACAGGGCAGGGCACCGGGGAGCTGTTTTTT. The chain uses TRBV10-3 and TRBJ2-2; TRBD1 agrees at 7 bases. This CDR3 spans 15 amino acids. Trimming took 11 bases from V and 4 from J; bases not matched to a gene: 13. CDR1 is ENHRY, CDR2 SYGVKD, per germline.

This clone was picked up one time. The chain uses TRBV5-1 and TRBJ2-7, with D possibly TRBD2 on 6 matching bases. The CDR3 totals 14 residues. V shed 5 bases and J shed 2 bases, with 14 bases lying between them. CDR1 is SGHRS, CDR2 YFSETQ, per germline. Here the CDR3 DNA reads TGCGCCAGCAGGTTAGCCGGGACTGCCTACGAGCAGTACTTC. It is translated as CASRLAGTAYEQYF.

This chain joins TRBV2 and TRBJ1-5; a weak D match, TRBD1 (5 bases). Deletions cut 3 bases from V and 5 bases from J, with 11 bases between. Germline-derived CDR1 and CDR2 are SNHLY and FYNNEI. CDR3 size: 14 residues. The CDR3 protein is CASSDPRGYQPQHF. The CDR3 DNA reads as TGTGCCAGCAGTGACCCCCGGGGCTATCAGCCCCAGCATTTT.

The CDR3: CASSQVWQVQETQYF. CDR3 nucleotide sequence: TGCGCCAGCAGCCAAGTTTGGCAGGTTCAAGAGACCCAGTACTTC. The rearrangement uses TRBV4-1 and TRBJ2-5, with unresolved D. There are 15 residues in the CDR3. V was trimmed by 1 base and J by 2 bases, leaving 11 bases between them. Per the germline V gene, CDR1 is MGHRA and CDR2 is YSYEKL.

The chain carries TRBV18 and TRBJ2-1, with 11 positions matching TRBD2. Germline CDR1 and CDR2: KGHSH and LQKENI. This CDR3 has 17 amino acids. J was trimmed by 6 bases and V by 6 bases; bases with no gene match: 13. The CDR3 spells CASSLRLAGNLGNEQFF. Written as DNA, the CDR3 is TGTGCCAGCTCCCTGCGACTAGCGGGAAACCTTGGCAATGAGCAGTTCTTC.

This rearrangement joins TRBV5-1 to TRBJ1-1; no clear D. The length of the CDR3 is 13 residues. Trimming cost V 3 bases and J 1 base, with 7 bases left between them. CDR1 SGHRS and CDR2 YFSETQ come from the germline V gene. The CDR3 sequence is CASSSDGNTEAFF. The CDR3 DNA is TGCGCCAGCAGCTCCGACGGGAACACTGAAGCTTTCTTT.

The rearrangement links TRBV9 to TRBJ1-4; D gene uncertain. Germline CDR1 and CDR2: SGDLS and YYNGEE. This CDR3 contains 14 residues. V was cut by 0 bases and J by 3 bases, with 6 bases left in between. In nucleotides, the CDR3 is TGTGCCAGCAGCGTAGACTGGGCTAATGAAAAACTGTTTTTT. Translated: CASSVDWANEKLFF.

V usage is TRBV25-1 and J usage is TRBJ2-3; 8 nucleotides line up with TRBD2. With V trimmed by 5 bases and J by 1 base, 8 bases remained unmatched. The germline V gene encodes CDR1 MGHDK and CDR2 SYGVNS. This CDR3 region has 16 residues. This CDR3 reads CASSLRAGVGTDTQYF. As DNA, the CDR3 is TGTGCCAGCAGTCTTAGAGCGGGAGTTGGCACAGATACGCAGTATTTT.

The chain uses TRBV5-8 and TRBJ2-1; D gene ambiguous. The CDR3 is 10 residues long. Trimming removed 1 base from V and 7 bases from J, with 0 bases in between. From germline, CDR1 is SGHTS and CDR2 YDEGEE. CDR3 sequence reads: CASSLNEQFF. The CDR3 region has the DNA TGTGCCAGCAGCTTGAATGAGCAGTTCTTC.

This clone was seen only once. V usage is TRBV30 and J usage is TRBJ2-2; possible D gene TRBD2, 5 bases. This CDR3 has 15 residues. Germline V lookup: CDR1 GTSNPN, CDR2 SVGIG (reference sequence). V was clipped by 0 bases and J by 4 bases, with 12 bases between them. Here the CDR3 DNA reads TGTGCCTGGAGTGTAATGGTCGGGATCACCGGGGAGCTGTTTTTT. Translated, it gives CAWSVMVGITGELFF.

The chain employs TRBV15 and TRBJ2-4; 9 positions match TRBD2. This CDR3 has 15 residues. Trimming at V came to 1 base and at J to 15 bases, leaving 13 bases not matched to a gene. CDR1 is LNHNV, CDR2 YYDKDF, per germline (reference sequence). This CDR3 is CATSRAQREALWLYF. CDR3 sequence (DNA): TGTGCCACCAGCAGAGCGCAGCGGGAGGCTCTATGGTTGTACTTC. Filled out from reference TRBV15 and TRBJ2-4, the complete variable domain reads DAMVIQNPRYQVTQFGKPVTLSCSQTLNHNVMYWYQQKSSQAPKLLFHYYDKDFNNEADTPDNFQSRRPNTSFCFLDIRSPGLGDTAMYLCATSRAQREALWLYFGAGTRLSVL.

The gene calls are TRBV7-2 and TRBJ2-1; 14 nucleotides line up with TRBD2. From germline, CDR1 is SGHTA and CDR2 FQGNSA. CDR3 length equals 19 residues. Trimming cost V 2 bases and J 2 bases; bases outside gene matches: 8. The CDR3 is CASSLIRGLAGDPYNEQFF. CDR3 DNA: TGTGCCAGCAGCTTAATCAGGGGACTAGCGGGAGATCCCTACAATGAGCAGTTCTTC.

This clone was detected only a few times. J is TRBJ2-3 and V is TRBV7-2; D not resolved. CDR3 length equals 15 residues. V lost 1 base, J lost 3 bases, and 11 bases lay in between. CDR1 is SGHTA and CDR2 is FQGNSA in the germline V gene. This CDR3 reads CASSLGGVGTDTQYF. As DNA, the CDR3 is TGTGCCAGCAGCTTAGGTGGGGTGGGGACAGATACGCAGTATTTT.

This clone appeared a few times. This chain's CDR3 is CASSRTGTSGSGVADTQYF. As DNA, the CDR3 is TGTGCCAGCTCTCGGACCGGGACTAGCGGGAGTGGGGTCGCAGATACGCAGTATTTT. V is TRBV18 and J is TRBJ2-3; 14 nucleotides agree with TRBD2. The ends lost 6 bases at V and 4 bases at J; junction bases unmatched: 15. CDR3 size: 19 residues. In germline, CDR1 is KGHSH, CDR2 LQKENI.

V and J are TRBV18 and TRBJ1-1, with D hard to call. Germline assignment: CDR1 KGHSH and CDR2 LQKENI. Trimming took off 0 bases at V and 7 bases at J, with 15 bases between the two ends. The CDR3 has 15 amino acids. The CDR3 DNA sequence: TGTGCCAGCTCACCACCATCTCAATCGGGATATGAAGCTTTCTTT. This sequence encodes CASSPPSQSGYEAFF.

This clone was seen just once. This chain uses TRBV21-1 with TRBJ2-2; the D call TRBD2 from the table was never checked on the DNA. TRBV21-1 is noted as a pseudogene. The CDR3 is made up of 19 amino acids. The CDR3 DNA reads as TGTGCCAGCAGCAAAAGGGAACCCGGGACTAGCGGGAGTACCGGGGAGCTGTTTTTT. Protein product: CASSKREPGTSGSTGELFF.

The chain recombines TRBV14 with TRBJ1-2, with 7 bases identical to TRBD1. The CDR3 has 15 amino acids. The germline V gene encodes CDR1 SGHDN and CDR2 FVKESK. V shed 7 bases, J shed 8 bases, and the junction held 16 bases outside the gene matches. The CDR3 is CASTSTGTAHEGYTF. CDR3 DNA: TGTGCCAGCACCTCGACAGGGACGGCACATGAAGGCTACACCTTC.

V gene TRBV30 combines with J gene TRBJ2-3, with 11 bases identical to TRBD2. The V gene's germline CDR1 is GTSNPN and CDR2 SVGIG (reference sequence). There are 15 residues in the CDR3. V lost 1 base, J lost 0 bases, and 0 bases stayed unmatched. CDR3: CAWSGLAGSTDTQYF. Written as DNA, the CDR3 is TGTGCCTGGAGTGGACTAGCGGGGAGCACAGATACGCAGTATTTT.

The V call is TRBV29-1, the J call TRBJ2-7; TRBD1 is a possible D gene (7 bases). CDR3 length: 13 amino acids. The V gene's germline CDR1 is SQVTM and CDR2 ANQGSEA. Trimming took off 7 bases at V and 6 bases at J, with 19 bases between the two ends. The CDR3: CSGAGGSLREQYF. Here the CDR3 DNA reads TGCAGCGGAGCAGGGGGGTCTCTACGCGAGCAGTACTTC.

DNA for the CDR3: TGTGCCAGTAGTGGGACAGGTGGAAATCAGCCCCAGCATTTT. This sequence encodes CASSGTGGNQPQHF. The rearrangement links TRBV19 to TRBJ1-5; 8 positions match TRBD1. The V segment lost 5 bases and the J segment 4 bases; nucleotides outside the gene matches: 4. The CDR3 totals 14 residues. Germline V gives CDR1 LNHDA, CDR2 SQIVND (reference sequence).